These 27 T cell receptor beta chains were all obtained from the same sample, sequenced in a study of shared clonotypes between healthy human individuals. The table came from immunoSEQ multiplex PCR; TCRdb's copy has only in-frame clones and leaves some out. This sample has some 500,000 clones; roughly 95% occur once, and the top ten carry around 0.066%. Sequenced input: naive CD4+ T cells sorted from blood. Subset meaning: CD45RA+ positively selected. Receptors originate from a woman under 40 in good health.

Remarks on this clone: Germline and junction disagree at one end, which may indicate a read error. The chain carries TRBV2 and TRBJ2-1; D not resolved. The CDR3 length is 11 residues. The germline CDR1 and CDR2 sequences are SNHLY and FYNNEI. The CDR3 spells CASNEYNEQFF. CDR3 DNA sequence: TGTGCCAGCAATGAATACAATGAGCAGTTCTTC.

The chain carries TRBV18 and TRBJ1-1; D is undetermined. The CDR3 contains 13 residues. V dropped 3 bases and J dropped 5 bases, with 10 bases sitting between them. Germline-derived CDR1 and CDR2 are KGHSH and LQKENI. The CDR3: CASSPADGTEAFF. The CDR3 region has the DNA TGTGCCAGCTCACCCGCGGACGGAACTGAAGCTTTCTTT.

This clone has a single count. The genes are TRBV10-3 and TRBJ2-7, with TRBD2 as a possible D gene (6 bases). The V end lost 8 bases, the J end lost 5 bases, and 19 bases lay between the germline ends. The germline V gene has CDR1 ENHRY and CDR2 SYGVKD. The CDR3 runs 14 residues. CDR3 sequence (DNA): TGTGCCATCGCAGCGGGCGGACGCAGCCACGAGCAGTACTTC. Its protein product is CAIAAGGRSHEQYF.

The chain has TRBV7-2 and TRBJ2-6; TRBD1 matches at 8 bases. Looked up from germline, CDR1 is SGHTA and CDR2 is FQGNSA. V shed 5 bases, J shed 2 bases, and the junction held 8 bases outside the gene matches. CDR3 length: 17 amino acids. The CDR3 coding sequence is TGTGCCAGCAGCCCTGGACAGGGCTGGGCTGGGGCCAACGTCCTGACTTTC. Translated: CASSPGQGWAGANVLTF.

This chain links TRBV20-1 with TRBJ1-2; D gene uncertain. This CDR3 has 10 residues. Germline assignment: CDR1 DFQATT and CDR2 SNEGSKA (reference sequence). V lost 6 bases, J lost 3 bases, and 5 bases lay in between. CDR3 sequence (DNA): TGCAGTGCCCCCTACTATGGCTACACCTTC. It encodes CSAPYYGYTF.

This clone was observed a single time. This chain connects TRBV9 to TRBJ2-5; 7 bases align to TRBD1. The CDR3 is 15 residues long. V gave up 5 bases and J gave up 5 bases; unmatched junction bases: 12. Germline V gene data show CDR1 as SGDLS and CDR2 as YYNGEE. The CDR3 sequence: CASRAEQGLRETQYF. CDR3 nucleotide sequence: TGTGCCAGCAGGGCCGAACAGGGGTTGCGGGAGACCCAGTACTTC.

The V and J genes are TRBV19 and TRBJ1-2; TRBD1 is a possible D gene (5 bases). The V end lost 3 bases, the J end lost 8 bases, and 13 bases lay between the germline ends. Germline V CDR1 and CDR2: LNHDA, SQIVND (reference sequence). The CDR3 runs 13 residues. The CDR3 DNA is TGTGCCAGTAGTATCCCACAGGCGAGAGGCTACACCTTC. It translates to CASSIPQARGYTF.

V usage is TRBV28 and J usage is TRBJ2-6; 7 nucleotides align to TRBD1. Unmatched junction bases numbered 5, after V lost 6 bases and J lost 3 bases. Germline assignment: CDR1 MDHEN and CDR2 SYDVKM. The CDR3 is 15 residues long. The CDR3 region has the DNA TGTGCCAGCAGCCTGCAGGGGGTTGGGGCCAACGTCCTGACTTTC. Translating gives CASSLQGVGANVLTF.

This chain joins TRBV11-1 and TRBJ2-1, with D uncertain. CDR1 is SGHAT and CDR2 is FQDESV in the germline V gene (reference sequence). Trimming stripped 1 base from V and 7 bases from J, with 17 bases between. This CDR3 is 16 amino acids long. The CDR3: CASSLVKVDVGNEQFF. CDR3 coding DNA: TGTGCCAGCAGCTTAGTAAAAGTAGACGTGGGGAATGAGCAGTTCTTC.

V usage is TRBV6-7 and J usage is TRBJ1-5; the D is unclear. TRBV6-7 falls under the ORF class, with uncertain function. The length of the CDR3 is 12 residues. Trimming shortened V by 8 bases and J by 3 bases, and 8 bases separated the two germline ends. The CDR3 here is CASRIYNQPQHF. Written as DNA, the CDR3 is TGTGCCAGCCGAATCTACAATCAGCCCCAGCATTTT.

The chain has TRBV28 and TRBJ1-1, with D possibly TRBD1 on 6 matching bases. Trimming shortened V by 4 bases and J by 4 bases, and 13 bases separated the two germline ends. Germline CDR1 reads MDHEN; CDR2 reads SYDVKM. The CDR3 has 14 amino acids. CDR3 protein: CASSSYRDGTEAFF. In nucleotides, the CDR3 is TGTGCCAGCAGTTCCTACAGGGACGGCACTGAAGCTTTCTTT.

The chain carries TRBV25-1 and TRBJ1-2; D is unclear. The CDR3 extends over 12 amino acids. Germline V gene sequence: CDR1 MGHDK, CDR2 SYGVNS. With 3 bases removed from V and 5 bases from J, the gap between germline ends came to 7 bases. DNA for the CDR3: TGTGCCAGCAGTGAGAACCAGTATGGCTACACCTTC. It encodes CASSENQYGYTF.

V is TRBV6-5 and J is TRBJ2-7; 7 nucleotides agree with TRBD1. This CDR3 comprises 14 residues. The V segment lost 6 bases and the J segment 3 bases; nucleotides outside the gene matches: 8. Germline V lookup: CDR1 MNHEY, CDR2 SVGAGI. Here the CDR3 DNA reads TGTGCCAGCAGAATGCCGGGACAGAGCTACGAGCAGTACTTC. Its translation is CASRMPGQSYEQYF.

This CDR3 is CASTSGQGWPEAFF. CDR3 nucleotides: TGTGCCAGCACCTCTGGGCAGGGTTGGCCTGAAGCTTTCTTT. This chain joins TRBV28 and TRBJ1-1, with a weak D call TRBD1 (5 bases). Germline values: CDR1 MDHEN, CDR2 SYDVKM. The CDR3 has 14 residues. With 7 bases removed from V and 6 bases from J, the gap between germline ends came to 18 bases.

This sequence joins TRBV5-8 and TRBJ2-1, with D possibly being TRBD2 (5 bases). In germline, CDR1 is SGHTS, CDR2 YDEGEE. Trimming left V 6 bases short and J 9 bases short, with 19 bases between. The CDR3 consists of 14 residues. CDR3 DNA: TGTGCCAGCACCCGAACCTCGGGATCGATTGAGCAGTTCTTC. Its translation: CASTRTSGSIEQFF.

CDR3 DNA: TGTGCCAGCAGTTATCAAGGCAATGAGCAGTTCTTC. Residues: CASSYQGNEQFF. This chain connects TRBV6-5 to TRBJ2-1; D unclear. V lost 3 bases and J 6 bases, leaving 6 bases between the germline ends. CDR1 and CDR2 from the germline V gene are MNHEY and SVGAGI. CDR3 size: 12 residues.

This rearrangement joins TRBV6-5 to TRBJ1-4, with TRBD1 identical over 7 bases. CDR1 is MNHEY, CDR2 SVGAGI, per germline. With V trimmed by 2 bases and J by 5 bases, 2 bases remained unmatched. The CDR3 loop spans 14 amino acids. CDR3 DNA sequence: TGTGCCAGCAGTTACAGGGGGCCGAATGAAAAACTGTTTTTT. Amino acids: CASSYRGPNEKLFF.

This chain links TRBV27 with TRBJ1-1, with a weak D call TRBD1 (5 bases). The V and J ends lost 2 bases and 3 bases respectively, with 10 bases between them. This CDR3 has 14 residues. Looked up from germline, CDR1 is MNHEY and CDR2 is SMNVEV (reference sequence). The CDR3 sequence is CASSLRQGYTEAFF. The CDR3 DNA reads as TGTGCCAGCAGTTTAAGGCAGGGTTACACTGAAGCTTTCTTT.

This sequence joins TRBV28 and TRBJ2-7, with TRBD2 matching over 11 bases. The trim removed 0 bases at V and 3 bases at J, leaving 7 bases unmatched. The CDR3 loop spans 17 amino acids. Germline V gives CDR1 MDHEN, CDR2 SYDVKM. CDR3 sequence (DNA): TGTGCCAGCAGTTTATGGGGAGCCGGGACTAGCGGCTACGAGCAGTACTTC. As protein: CASSLWGAGTSGYEQYF. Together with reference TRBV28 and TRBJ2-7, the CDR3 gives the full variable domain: DVKVTQSSRYLVKRTGEKVFLECVQDMDHENMFWYRQDPGLGLRLIYFSYDVKMKEKGDIPEGYSVSREKKERFSLILESASTNQTSMYLCASSLWGAGTSGYEQYFGPGTRLTVT.

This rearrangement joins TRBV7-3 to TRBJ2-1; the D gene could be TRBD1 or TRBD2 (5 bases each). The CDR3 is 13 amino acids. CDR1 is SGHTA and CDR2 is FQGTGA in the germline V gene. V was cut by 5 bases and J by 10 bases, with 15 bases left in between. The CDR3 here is CASSPGPLREQFF. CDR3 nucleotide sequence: TGTGCCAGCAGCCCGGGGCCCCTGAGGGAGCAGTTCTTC.

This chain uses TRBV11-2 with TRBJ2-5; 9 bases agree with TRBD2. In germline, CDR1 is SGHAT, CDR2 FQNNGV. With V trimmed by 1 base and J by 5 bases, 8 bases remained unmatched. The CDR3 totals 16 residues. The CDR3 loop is CASSLAWLAGQETQYF. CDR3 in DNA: TGTGCCAGCAGCTTAGCTTGGCTAGCGGGACAGGAGACCCAGTACTTC.

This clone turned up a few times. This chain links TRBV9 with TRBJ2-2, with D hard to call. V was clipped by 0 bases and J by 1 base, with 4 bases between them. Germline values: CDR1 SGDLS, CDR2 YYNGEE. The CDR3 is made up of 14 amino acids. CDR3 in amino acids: CASSVDRNTGELFF. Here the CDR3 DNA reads TGTGCCAGCAGCGTAGACAGGAACACCGGGGAGCTGTTTTTT.

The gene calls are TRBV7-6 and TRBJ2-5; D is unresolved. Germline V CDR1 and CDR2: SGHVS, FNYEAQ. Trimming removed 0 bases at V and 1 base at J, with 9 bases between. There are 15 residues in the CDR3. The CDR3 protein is CASSLARSRQETQYF. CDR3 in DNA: TGTGCCAGCAGCTTAGCCCGATCCCGCCAAGAGACCCAGTACTTC.

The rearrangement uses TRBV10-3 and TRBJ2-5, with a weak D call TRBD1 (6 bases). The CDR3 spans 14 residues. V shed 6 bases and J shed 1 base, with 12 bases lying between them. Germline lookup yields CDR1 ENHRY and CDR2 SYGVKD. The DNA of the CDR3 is TGTGCCATCAGGGGTCGGGACACCCAAGAGACCCAGTACTTC. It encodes CAIRGRDTQETQYF.

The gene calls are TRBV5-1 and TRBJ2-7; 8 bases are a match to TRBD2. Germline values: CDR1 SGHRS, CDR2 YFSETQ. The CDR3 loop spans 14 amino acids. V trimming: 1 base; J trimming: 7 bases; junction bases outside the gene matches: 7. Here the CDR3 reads CASSLSGGFGEQYF. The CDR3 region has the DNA TGCGCCAGCAGCTTGTCGGGGGGGTTTGGAGAGCAGTACTTC.

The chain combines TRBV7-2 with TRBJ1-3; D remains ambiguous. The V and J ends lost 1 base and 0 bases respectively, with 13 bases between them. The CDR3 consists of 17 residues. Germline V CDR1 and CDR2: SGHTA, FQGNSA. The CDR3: CASSLVILRSSGNTIYF. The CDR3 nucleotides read TGTGCCAGCAGCTTAGTCATCTTGAGGTCCTCTGGAAACACCATATATTTT.

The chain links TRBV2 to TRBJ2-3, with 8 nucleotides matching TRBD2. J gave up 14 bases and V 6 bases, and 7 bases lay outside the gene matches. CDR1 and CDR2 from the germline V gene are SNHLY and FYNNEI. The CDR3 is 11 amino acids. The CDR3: CASSRSGMGYF. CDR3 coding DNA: TGTGCCAGCAGCCGTAGCGGGATGGGGTATTTT. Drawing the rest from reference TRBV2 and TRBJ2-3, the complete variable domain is EPEVTQTPSHQVTQMGQEVILRCVPISNHLYFYWYRQILGQKVEFLVSFYNNEISEKSEIFDDQFSVERPDGSNFTLKIRSTKLEDSAMYFCASSRSGMGYFGPGTRLTVL.